This passage covers 24 T cell receptor beta chains from one sample sequenced in a study of blood T cell repertoires in COVID-19 (TCRdb year 2020). The library came from the immunoSEQ multiplex PCR assay. The table was pulled from immuneACCESS by TCRdb, which kept in-frame rearrangements only. Such tables lose some clones; where checked, under half of the loss comes from unresolved V genes, and the rest has no known cause. Here the sample has about 280,000 clones; about 85% occur a single time. The top ten clonotypes cover about 2.5% of the sample. Sequencing was carried out using PBMCs or T cells enriched from blood (not recorded which). The receptor set was obtained from a woman aged 45 to 65 who had recovered from COVID-19.

The chain employs TRBV29-1 and TRBJ2-1, with 9 nucleotides matching TRBD2. Germline loops: CDR1 SQVTM, CDR2 ANQGSEA. The CDR3 consists of 16 residues. J was trimmed by 2 bases and V by 7 bases; bases with no gene match: 12. CDR3 bases: TGCAGCGCGCCGGGCTCCGCGGGAGGGCCCTACAATGAGCAGTTCTTC. Translated: CSAPGSAGGPYNEQFF.

The chain employs TRBV30 and TRBJ2-2; TRBD2 aligns across 8 bases. J lost 2 bases, V lost 3 bases, and 8 bases had no gene match. This CDR3 has 16 amino acids. The germline V gene has CDR1 GTSNPN and CDR2 SVGIG (reference sequence). CDR3 in amino acids: CAWSLPGGRNTGELFF. The CDR3 nucleotides read TGTGCCTGGAGCTTACCGGGGGGGCGAAACACCGGGGAGCTGTTTTTT.

The genes are TRBV5-1 and TRBJ1-4, with D unresolved. Germline loops: CDR1 SGHRS, CDR2 YFSETQ. The CDR3 covers 14 residues. The V end lost 4 bases, the J end lost 0 bases, and 7 bases lay between the germline ends. CDR3 residues: CASSVKPTNEKLFF. As DNA, the CDR3 is TGCGCCAGCAGCGTAAAGCCAACTAATGAAAAACTGTTTTTT.

This chain connects TRBV3-1 (or the pseudogene TRBV3-2) to TRBJ2-7, with 8 nucleotides matching TRBD1. CDR3 size: 15 residues. V lost 2 bases, J lost 1 base, and 4 bases stayed unmatched. Germline CDR1 and CDR2: LGHDT and YNNKEL (reference sequence). The CDR3 DNA reads TGTGCCAGCAGCCAATTGGGGACAGGTTCCTACGAGCAGTACTTC. It specifies CASSQLGTGSYEQYF.

The chain recombines TRBV5-1 with TRBJ1-4; D is possibly TRBD1 (5 bases). Germline CDR1 and CDR2: SGHRS and YFSETQ. V dropped 5 bases and J dropped 8 bases, with 16 bases sitting between them. The CDR3 totals 14 residues. CDR3 region: CASSLTGTAEKLFF. CDR3 coding DNA: TGCGCCAGCAGTCTCACAGGTACTGCCGAAAAACTGTTTTTT.

CDR3 DNA: TGTGCCTGGAGCCGACAGGGCGGCATTCAGTACTTC. Its protein product is CAWSRQGGIQYF. The rearrangement links TRBV30 to TRBJ2-4, with 7 nucleotides matching TRBD1. Germline trimming cut 3 bases from V and 9 bases from J; bases unmatched to any gene: 5. This CDR3 region has 12 residues. Germline V gives CDR1 GTSNPN, CDR2 SVGIG (reference sequence).

The gene calls are TRBV3-1 (or the pseudogene TRBV3-2) and TRBJ1-2; perhaps TRBD1 as D (6 bases). CDR3 size: 12 residues. V shed 8 bases and J shed 6 bases, with 13 bases lying between them. Per germline, CDR1 LGHDT and CDR2 YNNKEL (reference sequence). The CDR3 nucleotides are TGTGCCAGCGGGTCAGGGGCTCATGGCTACACCTTC. Translation gives CASGSGAHGYTF.

In the case of this clone: At the DNA level, this CDR3 is encoded by other sequences in the same sample as well. CDR3 DNA sequence: TGTGCCAGTAGTATACTTCGGGGGGATCGATACGAGCAGTACTTC. Translated, it gives CASSILRGDRYEQYF. The chain couples TRBV19 to TRBJ2-7; 7 positions agree with TRBD2. The CDR3 consists of 15 residues. Unmatched junction bases numbered 8, after V lost 2 bases and J lost 4 bases. Germline V gives CDR1 LNHDA, CDR2 SQIVND (reference sequence). Full variable domain (missing parts from reference TRBV19 and TRBJ2-7): DGGITQSPKYLFRKEGQNVTLSCEQNLNHDAMYWYRQDPGQGLRLIYYSQIVNDFQKGDIAEGYSVSREKKESFPLTVTSAQKNPTAFYLCASSILRGDRYEQYFGPGTRLTVT.

The chain links TRBV2 to TRBJ2-3; 8 bases align to TRBD1. There are 15 residues in the CDR3. Germline lookup yields CDR1 SNHLY and CDR2 FYNNEI. V lost 4 bases and J lost 2; bases outside the gene matches: 5. The CDR3 is CASSGTGLNTDTQYF. DNA of the CDR3: TGTGCCAGCAGTGGGACAGGGTTAAACACAGATACGCAGTATTTT.

This clone has a handful of counts. This chain joins TRBV28 and TRBJ2-5; the match to TRBD1 covers 7 bases. Per the germline V gene, CDR1 is MDHEN and CDR2 is SYDVKM. V shed 5 bases, J shed 5 bases, and the junction held 11 bases outside the gene matches. CDR3 length: 15 amino acids. The DNA for the CDR3 is TGTGCCAGCAGTGCTTTACAGGGGTTTCAGGAGACCCAGTACTTC. Its protein is CASSALQGFQETQYF.

The V call is TRBV5-1, the J call TRBJ2-7; 9 nucleotides line up with TRBD1. J gave up 4 bases and V 2 bases, and 16 bases lay outside the gene matches. Germline V gene sequence: CDR1 SGHRS, CDR2 YFSETQ. This CDR3 has 18 residues. The CDR3 DNA reads TGCGCCAGCAGCTTAATCACGGCGACAGGGGGGGCGGGATACGAGCAGTACTTC. Translating it yields CASSLITATGGAGYEQYF.

The chain carries TRBV5-6 and TRBJ2-5, with D perhaps TRBD1 (6 bases). CDR1 and CDR2 (germline): SGHDT, YYEEEE. This CDR3 is 14 amino acids long. The V and J ends lost 0 bases and 5 bases respectively, with 11 bases between them. This CDR3 is CASSLDQQGETQYF. The CDR3 DNA follows: TGTGCCAGCAGCTTGGATCAGCAGGGGGAGACCCAGTACTTC.

The rearrangement links TRBV30 to TRBJ2-2; TRBD1 is a possible D gene (6 bases). The CDR3 has 16 residues. Germline V gene data show CDR1 as GTSNPN and CDR2 as SVGIG (reference sequence). V shed 5 bases and J shed 4 bases, with 20 bases lying between them. The CDR3 nucleotides read TGTGCCTGGGAAGGAGACAGGTCGGGGAGCACCGGGGAGCTGTTTTTT. Translation gives CAWEGDRSGSTGELFF.

The rearrangement links TRBV4-1 to TRBJ2-2, with TRBD1 matching 11 bases. Germline trimming cut 2 bases from V and 4 bases from J; bases unmatched to any gene: 12. Germline V gene lookup returns CDR1 MGHRA and CDR2 YSYEKL. This CDR3 has 19 residues. CDR3 in DNA: TGCGCCAGCAGCCAACGGTCCGGGACAGGGGGGATCGTCACCGGGGAGCTGTTTTTT. Encoded protein: CASSQRSGTGGIVTGELFF.

The rearrangement joins TRBV27 to TRBJ2-7; possible D gene TRBD1, 6 bases. CDR3 length: 16 residues. The V end was cut by 2 bases, the J end by 2 bases, with 16 bases between. Germline V gene sequence: CDR1 MNHEY, CDR2 SMNVEV (reference sequence). The CDR3 bases are TGTGCCAGCAGTTTAAAATCCGGGACAAAAACCTACGAGCAGTACTTC. This sequence encodes CASSLKSGTKTYEQYF.

The chain carries TRBV15 and TRBJ2-1; 9 bases are shared with TRBD2. Trimming removed 3 bases from V and 1 base from J; junction bases left unmatched: 7. Germline V gene lookup returns CDR1 LNHNV and CDR2 YYDKDF (reference sequence). The length of the CDR3 is 17 residues. The CDR3 loop reads CATSSLSGGLSYNEQFF. The DNA of the CDR3 is TGTGCCACCAGCAGTCTTAGCGGGGGCCTATCCTACAATGAGCAGTTCTTC.

V is TRBV4-1 and J is TRBJ2-6, with a weak D call TRBD2 (5 bases). The CDR3 is 14 residues long. V lost 2 bases and J 12 bases, leaving 14 bases between the germline ends. Looked up from germline, CDR1 is MGHRA and CDR2 is YSYEKL. The CDR3 bases are TGCGCCAGCAGCCAATTGCTCGGGGATGGCGTCCTGACTTTC. The encoded protein is CASSQLLGDGVLTF.

This rearrangement joins TRBV3-1 (or the pseudogene TRBV3-2) to TRBJ2-6, with 7 bases matching TRBD1. CDR3 length: 19 residues. V lost 2 bases, J lost 0 bases, and 10 bases stayed unmatched. Germline V lookup: CDR1 LGHDT, CDR2 YNNKEL (reference sequence). The CDR3 DNA reads TGTGCCAGCAGCCAACAACCGATGGACAGGCCCTCTGGGGCCAACGTCCTGACTTTC. Protein: CASSQQPMDRPSGANVLTF.

This clone was found a few times. This chain joins TRBV9 and TRBJ2-6; D is possibly TRBD2 (5 bases). Trimming removed 4 bases from V and 4 bases from J, with 12 bases in between. The CDR3 is 15 amino acids. Germline V CDR1 and CDR2: SGDLS, YYNGEE. The CDR3 region is CASSRGVAGANVLTF. Here the CDR3 DNA reads TGTGCCAGCAGCCGGGGAGTGGCGGGGGCCAACGTCCTGACTTTC.

This sequence joins TRBV6-5 and TRBJ2-5, with D possibly matching TRBD1 (5 bases). V was clipped by 0 bases and J by 3 bases, with 8 bases between them. In germline, CDR1 is MNHEY, CDR2 SVGAGI. The CDR3 consists of 14 residues. The CDR3 nucleotides read TGTGCCAGCAGTTACTCGACAGCCAAAGAGACCCAGTACTTC. Translating it yields CASSYSTAKETQYF.

The chain employs TRBV6-6 and TRBJ1-5; D not resolved. This CDR3 is 12 amino acids long. Trimming removed 6 bases at V and 6 bases at J, with 9 bases between. Germline V gene data show CDR1 as MNHNY and CDR2 as SVGAGI (reference sequence). The CDR3 DNA sequence: TGTGCCAGCAGAGCGGGGAGTCAGCCCCAGCATTTT. Amino acid sequence: CASRAGSQPQHF.

Remarks on this clone: This may come from a read error, since a much larger clone is one base off. This chain joins TRBV7-8 and TRBJ1-1; D may be TRBD1 (5 bases). Germline CDR1 SGHVS, CDR2 FQNEAQ. The CDR3 runs 13 residues. V was clipped by 2 bases and J by 1 base, with 5 bases between them. For the CDR3, the DNA is TGTGCCAGCAGCTTAACAGGGAACACTGAAGCTTTCTTT. This encodes CASSLTGNTEAFF. The variable domain in full, with the rest retrieved from reference TRBV7-8 and TRBJ1-1, is GAGVSQSPRYKVAKRGQDVALRCDPISGHVSLFWYQQALGQGPEFLTYFQNEAQLDKSGLPSDRFFAERPEGSVSTLKIQRTQQEDSAVYLCASSLTGNTEAFFGQGTRLTVV.

The chain joins TRBV7-2 to TRBJ2-7, with D uncertain. Trimming pared 5 bases from V and 7 bases from J, leaving 9 bases between. The CDR3 loop spans 11 amino acids. Germline lookup yields CDR1 SGHTA and CDR2 FQGNSA. The CDR3 protein is CASSPGWEQYF. The CDR3 DNA reads TGTGCCAGCAGCCCCGGGTGGGAGCAGTACTTC.

Written as DNA, the CDR3 is TGTGCCAGCAGCTTAGGGGCTCTAGCGGGGGTCAACGAGCAGTACTTC. This encodes CASSLGALAGVNEQYF. The V gene is TRBV7-8, the J gene TRBJ2-7; TRBD2 matches at 10 bases. The CDR3 is made up of 16 amino acids. Germline lookup yields CDR1 SGHVS and CDR2 FQNEAQ. J gave up 5 bases and V 1 base, and 8 bases lay outside the gene matches.